The rows below give T cell receptor beta chains drawn from one sample of a study of early T cells in non-severe SARS-CoV-2 infection. From the 5' RACE reads, TCRdb called clonotypes with MiXCR, one entry per CDR3 protein. The sample records approximately 110,000 distinct CDR3 sequences, about 16% being singletons. Sequencing was done on a sample of whole blood. The receptors here all came from an adult who was a healthcare worker with PCR-confirmed SARS-CoV-2 infection or an uninfected control (not recorded which). Both conserved end residues are part of each CDR3. The order of the fields is V gene, J gene, CDR3 protein.

TRBV7-9	TRBJ2-2	CASTKTGELFF
TRBV4-1	TRBJ1-5	CASSQGEGTHNQPQHF
TRBV7-2	TRBJ1-1	CASSLGIINTEAFF
TRBV18	TRBJ2-3	CASASRGQGDTQYF
TRBV20-1	TRBJ2-3	CSAMTGSRTDTQYF
TRBV12-3/TRBV12-4	TRBJ1-1	CASRVAGGLNTEAFF
TRBV5-6	TRBJ2-7	CASSFSGISYEQYF
TRBV5-4	TRBJ2-1	CASSPGTSGHNEQFF
TRBV20-1	TRBJ2-2	CSAPRETTGELFF
TRBV6-2/TRBV6-3	TRBJ1-6	CASSYSFDRNNSPLHF
TRBV4-1	TRBJ1-2	CASSQTFGAYGYTF
TRBV3-1	TRBJ1-6	CASSSSGRWGSPLHF
TRBV5-1	TRBJ2-1	CASSLASVQYNEQFF
TRBV20-1	TRBJ1-5	CSARDDRRVSSNQPQHF
TRBV24-1	TRBJ1-5	CATGAAIGQPQHF
TRBV12-3/TRBV12-4	TRBJ2-1	CASSSDRGGYNEQFF
TRBV3-1	TRBJ1-6	CASSPSQGNSPLHF
TRBV12-3/TRBV12-4	TRBJ1-5	CASSPNGSNQPQHF
TRBV12-3/TRBV12-4	TRBJ2-2	CASGPFLTGELFF
TRBV20-1	TRBJ1-4	CSAVGGEREKLFF
TRBV12-3/TRBV12-4	TRBJ1-3	CASSLRSGNTIYF
TRBV25-1	TRBJ2-5	CASSALETAVETQYF
TRBV20-1	TRBJ2-3	CSAPPYSTDTQYF
TRBV7-6	TRBJ2-5	CASSLPTEETQYF
TRBV29-1	TRBJ1-2	CSVASGRKDGYTF